This T cell receptor beta chain is from a study of T cell repertoires in cytomegalovirus infection. TCRdb reprocessed the reads with MiXCR, giving one entry per CDR3 protein. Of around 55,000 distinct CDR3 sequences detected, 20% to 25% appear once; the ten largest clones hold approximately 25%. Per the germline V gene, CDR1 is SGHTA and CDR2 is FQGNSA. CDR3 size: 16 residues. V lost 5 bases, J lost 2 bases, and 11 bases stayed unmatched. This clonotype was detected only a few times. Its antigen is not known. The sequencing here drew on CD8+ T cells from cultured PBMCs, taken from culture after CMV antigen stimulation. This sequence was found in a human donor in good health (CMV status not recorded). Some clones in this sample may be carry-over from other donors' samples. The gene calls are TRBV7-2 and TRBJ2-7; the match to TRBD1 covers 8 bases. The CDR3 is CASSLAGGTGAYEQYF. In DNA, the CDR3 is TGTGCCAGCAGCCTCGCGGGCGGGACAGGAGCCTACGAGCAGTACTTC.